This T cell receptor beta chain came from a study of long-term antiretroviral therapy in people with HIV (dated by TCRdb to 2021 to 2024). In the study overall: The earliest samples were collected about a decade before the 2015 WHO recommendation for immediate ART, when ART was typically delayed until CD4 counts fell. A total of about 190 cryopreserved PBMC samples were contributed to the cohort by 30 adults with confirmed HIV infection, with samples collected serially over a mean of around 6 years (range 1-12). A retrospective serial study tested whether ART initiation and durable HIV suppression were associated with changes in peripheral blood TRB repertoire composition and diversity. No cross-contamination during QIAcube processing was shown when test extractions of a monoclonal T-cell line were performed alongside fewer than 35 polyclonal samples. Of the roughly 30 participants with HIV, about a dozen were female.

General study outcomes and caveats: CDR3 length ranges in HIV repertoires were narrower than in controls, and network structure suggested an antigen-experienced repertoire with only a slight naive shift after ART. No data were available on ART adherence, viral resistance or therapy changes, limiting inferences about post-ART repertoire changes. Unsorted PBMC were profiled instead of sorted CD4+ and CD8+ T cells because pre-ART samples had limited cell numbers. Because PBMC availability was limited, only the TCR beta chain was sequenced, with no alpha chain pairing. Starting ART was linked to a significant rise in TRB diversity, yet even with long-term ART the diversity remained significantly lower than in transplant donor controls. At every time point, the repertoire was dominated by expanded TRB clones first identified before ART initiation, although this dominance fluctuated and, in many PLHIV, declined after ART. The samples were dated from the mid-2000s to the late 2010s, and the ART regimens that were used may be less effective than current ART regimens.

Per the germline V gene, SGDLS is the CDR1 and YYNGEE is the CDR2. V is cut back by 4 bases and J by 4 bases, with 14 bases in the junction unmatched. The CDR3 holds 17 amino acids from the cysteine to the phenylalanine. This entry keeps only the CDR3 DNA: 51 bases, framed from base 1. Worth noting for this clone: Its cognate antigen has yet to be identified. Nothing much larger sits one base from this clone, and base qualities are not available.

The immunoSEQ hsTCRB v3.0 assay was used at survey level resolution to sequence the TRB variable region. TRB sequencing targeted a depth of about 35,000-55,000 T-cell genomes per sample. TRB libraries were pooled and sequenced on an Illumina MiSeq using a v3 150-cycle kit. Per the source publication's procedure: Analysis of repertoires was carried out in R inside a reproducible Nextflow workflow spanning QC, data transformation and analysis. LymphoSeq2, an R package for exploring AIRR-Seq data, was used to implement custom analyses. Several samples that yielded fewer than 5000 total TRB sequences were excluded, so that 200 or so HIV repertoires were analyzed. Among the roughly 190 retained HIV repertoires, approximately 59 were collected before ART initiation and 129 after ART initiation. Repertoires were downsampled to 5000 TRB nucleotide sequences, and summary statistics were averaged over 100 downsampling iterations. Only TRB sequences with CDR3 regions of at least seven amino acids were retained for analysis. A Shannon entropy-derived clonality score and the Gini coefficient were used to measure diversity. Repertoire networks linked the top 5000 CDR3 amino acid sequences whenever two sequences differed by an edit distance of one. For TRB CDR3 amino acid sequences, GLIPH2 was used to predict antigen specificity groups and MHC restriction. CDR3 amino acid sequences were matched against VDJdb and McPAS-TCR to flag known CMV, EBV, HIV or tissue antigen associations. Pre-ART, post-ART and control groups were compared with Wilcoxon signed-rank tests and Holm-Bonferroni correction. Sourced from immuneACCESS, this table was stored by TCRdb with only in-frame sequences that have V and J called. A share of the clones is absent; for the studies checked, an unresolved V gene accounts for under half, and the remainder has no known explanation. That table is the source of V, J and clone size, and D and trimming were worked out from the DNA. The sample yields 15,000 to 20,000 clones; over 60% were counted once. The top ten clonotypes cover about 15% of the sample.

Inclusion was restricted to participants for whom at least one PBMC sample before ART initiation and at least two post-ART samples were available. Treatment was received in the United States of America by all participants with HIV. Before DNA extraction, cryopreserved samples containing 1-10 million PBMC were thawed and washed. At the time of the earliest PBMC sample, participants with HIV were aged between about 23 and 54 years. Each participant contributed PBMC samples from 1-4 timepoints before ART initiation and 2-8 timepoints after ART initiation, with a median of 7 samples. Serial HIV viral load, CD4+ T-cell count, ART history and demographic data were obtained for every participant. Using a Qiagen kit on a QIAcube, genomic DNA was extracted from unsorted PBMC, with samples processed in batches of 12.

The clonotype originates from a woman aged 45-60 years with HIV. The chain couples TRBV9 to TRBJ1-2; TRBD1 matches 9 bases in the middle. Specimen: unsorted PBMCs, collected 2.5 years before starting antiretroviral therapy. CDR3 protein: CASSPVPGQGLGYGYTF. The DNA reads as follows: TGTGCCAGCAGCCCCGTCCCGGGACAGGGTTTAGGCTATGGCTACACCTTC.